A selection of T cell receptor beta chains follows, all from one sample in a study of T cell changes during pregnancy in multiple sclerosis. Libraries were prepared by immunoSEQ multiplex PCR; TCRdb keeps only in-frame clonotypes and omits some of them. The table lists approximately 66,000 clones, over 80% of them singletons, with approximately 2% in the top ten. The source material was peripheral blood, sampled in the third trimester of pregnancy. Every receptor here comes from a female donor in good health, enrolled as a control in a pregnancy study. Each CDR3 is given with its conserved first and last residue. The D gene is left open where the match is weak. The listing skips clone size in some rows; elsewhere it reads once, few, many or a size class.

v_gene	d_gene	abundance	j_gene	CDR3aa	CDR3nt
TRBV9	-	-	TRBJ1-2	CASSPEGIIGYTF	TGTGCCAGCAGCCCCGAGGGAATAATTGGCTACACCTTC
TRBV30	TRBD1	once	TRBJ2-5	CAWSTGGTQYF	TGTGCCTGGAGTACAGGGGGGACCCAGTACTTC
TRBV29-1	TRBD2	-	TRBJ2-1	CSVEGTSGNPNEQFF	TGCAGCGTTGAAGGGACTAGCGGGAATCCCAATGAGCAGTTCTTC
TRBV19	-	-	TRBJ1-5	CASTTGQIGGQPQHF	TGTGCCAGCACCACAGGGCAGATCGGTGGGCAGCCCCAGCATTTT
TRBV11-2	-	once	TRBJ2-5	CASSWKQGWETQYF	TGTGCCAGCAGTTGGAAACAGGGATGGGAGACCCAGTACTTC
TRBV5-4	-	-	TRBJ1-6	CASSSTDLGSPLHF	TGTGCCAGCAGCTCGACAGATCTAGGCTCACCCCTCCACTTT
TRBV10-3	TRBD1	-	TRBJ2-1	CAISGGQGRPNEQFF	TGTGCCATCAGTGGAGGACAGGGGAGACCCAATGAGCAGTTCTTC
TRBV18	TRBD1	-	TRBJ1-4	CASSPGTGRNEKLFF	TGTGCCAGCTCACCCGGGACAGGCCGTAATGAAAAACTGTTTTTT
TRBV28	-	-	TRBJ1-1	CASSPPLTLNTEAFF	TGTGCCAGCAGTCCCCCCCTAACTCTGAACACTGAAGCTTTCTTT
TRBV30	TRBD2	-	TRBJ2-3	CAWSIFGRGTDTQYF	TGTGCCTGGAGTATCTTTGGGAGGGGCACAGATACGCAGTATTTT
TRBV5-1	-	-	TRBJ2-1	CASSLGVAVSNEQFF	TGCGCCAGCAGCTTAGGGGTAGCTGTATCCAATGAGCAGTTCTTC
TRBV5-1	-	-	TRBJ2-3	CASPYDTQYF	TGCGCCAGCCCCTACGATACGCAGTATTTT
TRBV7-2	TRBD1	-	TRBJ2-7	CASSAGTGYEQYF	TGTGCCAGCAGCGCCGGGACAGGCTACGAGCAGTACTTC
TRBV30	-	-	TRBJ1-2	CAWRPSYGYTF	TGTGCCTGGAGGCCCAGCTATGGCTACACCTTC
TRBV10-2	-	once	TRBJ2-3	CASSTGSPSTDTQYF	TGCGCCAGCAGTACAGGCTCACCTAGCACAGATACGCAGTATTTT
TRBV2	TRBD1	once	TRBJ1-5	CASSGPGTGTNQPQHF	TGTGCCAGCAGTGGACCCGGGACAGGAACTAATCAGCCCCAGCATTTT
TRBV9	TRBD1	-	TRBJ1-3	CASSERDRGNTIYF	TGTGCCAGCAGCGAGAGGGACAGGGGAAACACCATATATTTT
TRBV2	TRBD1	-	TRBJ2-7	CASSTGQGFAYEQYF	TGTGCCAGCAGTACGGGACAGGGGTTTGCCTACGAGCAGTACTTC
TRBV9	-	-	TRBJ1-5	CASSTQGLSNQPQHF	TGTGCCAGCAGCACCCAGGGGTTAAGCAATCAGCCCCAGCATTTT
TRBV19	TRBD1	once	TRBJ2-3	CATGQGQGVSDTQYF	TGTGCCACCGGTCAGGGACAGGGGGTATCAGATACGCAGTATTTT
TRBV5-8	-	-	TRBJ1-3	CANPREPVLKGYTIYF	TGTGCCAACCCCCGGGAGCCTGTATTGAAAGGGTACACCATATATTTT
TRBV5-4	-	-	TRBJ2-3	CASSPGLGTDTQYF	TGTGCCAGCAGCCCAGGACTTGGCACAGATACGCAGTATTTT
TRBV27	-	-	TRBJ2-7	CASSFAGGLLSSYEQYF	TGTGCCAGCAGTTTCGCAGGGGGGTTATTGAGCTCCTACGAGCAGTACTTC
TRBV5-1	TRBD1	-	TRBJ1-1	CASSFYRGDTEAFF	TGCGCCAGCAGCTTTTACAGGGGCGACACTGAAGCTTTCTTT
TRBV11-3	-	-	TRBJ2-1	CASSLRDGGLNEQFF	TGTGCCAGCAGCTTGCGGGACGGCGGGCTGAATGAGCAGTTCTTC
TRBV5-8	-	-	TRBJ2-5	CASSRQGGLETQYF	TGTGCCAGCAGCCGTCAGGGAGGCCTGGAGACCCAGTACTTC
TRBV7-2	TRBD1	-	TRBJ2-4	CASSLAAGTGGSKNIQYF	TGTGCCAGCAGCTTAGCGGCGGGGACAGGGGGCTCCAAAAACATTCAGTACTTC
TRBV19	TRBD2	-	TRBJ2-7	CASSLSASGYEQYF	TGTGCCAGTAGTCTTTCGGCTAGCGGGTACGAGCAGTACTTC
TRBV9	-	-	TRBJ2-5	CASSAEETQYF	TGTGCCAGCAGCGCTGAAGAGACCCAGTACTTC
TRBV18	TRBD2	-	TRBJ2-1	CASSPTIAGGFGSYNEQFF	TGTGCCAGCTCACCAACTATAGCGGGAGGTTTCGGCTCCTACAATGAGCAGTTCTTC